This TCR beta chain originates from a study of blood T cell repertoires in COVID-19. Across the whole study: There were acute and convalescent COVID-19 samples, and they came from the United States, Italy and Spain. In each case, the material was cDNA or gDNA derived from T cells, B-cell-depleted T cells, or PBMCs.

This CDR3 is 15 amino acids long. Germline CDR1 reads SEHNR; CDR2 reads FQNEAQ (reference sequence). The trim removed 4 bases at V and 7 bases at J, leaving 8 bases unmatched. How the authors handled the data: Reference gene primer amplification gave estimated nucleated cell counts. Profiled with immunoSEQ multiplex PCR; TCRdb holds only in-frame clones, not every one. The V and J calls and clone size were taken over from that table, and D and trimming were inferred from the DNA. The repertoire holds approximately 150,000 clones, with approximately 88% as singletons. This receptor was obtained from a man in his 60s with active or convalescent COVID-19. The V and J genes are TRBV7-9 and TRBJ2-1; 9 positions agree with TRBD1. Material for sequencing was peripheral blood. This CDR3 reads CASSWTGTGWNEQFF. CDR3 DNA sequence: TGTGCCAGCAGCTGGACCGGGACAGGGTGGAATGAGCAGTTCTTC.